The TCR beta chain described here comes from a study of beta chain features in type 1 diabetes. This CDR3 comprises 15 residues. Expressed TCRB transcripts were sequenced because the entire RNA isolate underwent reverse transcription. It was found that naive, central memory and regulatory T cell samples averaged about 3.57 million reads. The assay was immunoSEQ multiplex PCR, and TCRdb's table has in-frame clones only and misses some. The data show 25,000 or so clones, roughly three quarters seen once. General observations from the study: Shorter TCRB CDR3s, moderately but significantly so, marked every one of the four CD4+ subsets in Type 1 diabetes patients.

This clone was recorded only once. Its matching antigen is unknown. CD4+ naive, central memory, regulatory and stem cell-like memory subsets were isolated by sorting on CD45RO/CCR7/CD25/CD127/CD95/CD27. Once sorted, every population was more than 98% pure. The genes are TRBV21-1 and TRBJ1-1; the table's TRBD1 call for D was not verified on the DNA. TRBV21-1 is a pseudogene. The sequence derives from a woman aged 40 to 55 in good health. The sample taken for sequencing was Tregs from blood. This chain's CDR3 is CASSDKQLMNTEAFF. As DNA, the CDR3 is TGTGCCAGCAGCGACAAACAGCTCATGAACACTGAAGCTTTCTTT.